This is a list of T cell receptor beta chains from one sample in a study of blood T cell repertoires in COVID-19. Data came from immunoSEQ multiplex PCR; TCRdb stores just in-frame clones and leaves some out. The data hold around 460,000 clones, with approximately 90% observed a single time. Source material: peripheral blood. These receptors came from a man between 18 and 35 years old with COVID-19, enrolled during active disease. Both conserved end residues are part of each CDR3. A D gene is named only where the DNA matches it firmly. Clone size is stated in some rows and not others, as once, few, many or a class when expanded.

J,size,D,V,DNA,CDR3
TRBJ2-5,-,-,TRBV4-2,TGTGCCAGCAGCCGTAACGGGGAGACCCAGTACTTC,CASSRNGETQYF
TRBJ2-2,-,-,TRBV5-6,TGTGCCAGCAGCTTGGGAGGAACCGGGGAGCTGTTTTTT,CASSLGGTGELFF
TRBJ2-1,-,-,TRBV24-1,TGTGCCACCAGTGATCCTAACCAGGACAAGGGATCCTACAATGAGCAGTTCTTC,CATSDPNQDKGSYNEQFF
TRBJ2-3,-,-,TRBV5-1,TGCGCCAGCAGACCAGACCAGGCCAAGTTGCAGTATTTT,CASRPDQAKLQYF
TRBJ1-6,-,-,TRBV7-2,TGTGCCAGCAGCTTAGCGTTCGGGTTTAATTCACCCCTCCACTTT,CASSLAFGFNSPLHF
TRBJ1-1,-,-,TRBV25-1,TGTGCCAGCAGTGAATGGGGGGTAAACACTGAAGCTTTCTTT,CASSEWGVNTEAFF
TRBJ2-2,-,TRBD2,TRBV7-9,TGTGCCAGCAGTCCTAACGGACTAGCGGGTGATCCCGGGGAGCTGTTTTTT,CASSPNGLAGDPGELFF
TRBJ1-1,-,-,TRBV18,TGTGCCAGCTCACCACAGGGGCAGAACACTGAAGCTTTCTTT,CASSPQGQNTEAFF
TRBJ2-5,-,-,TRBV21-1,TGTGCCAGCAGCAAAGTACAGGGGGGGGAAGAGACCCAGTACTTC,CASSKVQGGEETQYF
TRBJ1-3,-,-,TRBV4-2,TGTGCCAGCAGCCAAGAGCTTCCGGGGTCTGGAAACACCATATATTTT,CASSQELPGSGNTIYF
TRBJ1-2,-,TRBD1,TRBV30,TGTGCCTGGAGTCTCACAGGGGTCGTTGGCGGCTACACCTTC,CAWSLTGVVGGYTF
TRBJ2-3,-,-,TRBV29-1,TGCAGCGTTGAGAGTGTGGGCCCAGATACGCAGTATTTT,CSVESVGPDTQYF
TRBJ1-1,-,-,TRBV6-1,TGTGCCAGCAGTGAAGGAAGGTGGTCAACGGAGGGGTTTGATTCCACTGAAGCTTTCTTT,CASSEGRWSTEGFDSTEAFF
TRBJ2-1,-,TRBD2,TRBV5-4,TGTGCCAGCAGCCGGACTAGCGGGGGTCTCAATGAGCAGTTCTTC,CASSRTSGGLNEQFF
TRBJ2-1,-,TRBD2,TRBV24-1,TGTGCCACCAGTTTCGGGGTGGGAGGGCTGGTAAATGAGCAGTTCTTC,CATSFGVGGLVNEQFF
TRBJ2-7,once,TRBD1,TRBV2,TGTGCCAGCAGTGAAGGACAGGGCGGTTACGAGCAGTACTTC,CASSEGQGGYEQYF
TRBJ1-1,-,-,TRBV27,TGTGCCAGCAGTTCCTCCGAGCGTACTGAAGCTTTCTTT,CASSSSERTEAFF
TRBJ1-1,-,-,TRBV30,TGTGCCTGGAGTGTCAGTGGCACTGAAGCTTTCTTT,CAWSVSGTEAFF
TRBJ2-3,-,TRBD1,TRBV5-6,TGTGCCAGCAGCTCATATCGACAGGGGGCAGGAGATACGCAGTATTTT,CASSSYRQGAGDTQYF
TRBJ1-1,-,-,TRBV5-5,TGTGCCAGCAGCTTGGGGAGACAGGCTTTCGACACTGAAGCTTTCTTT,CASSLGRQAFDTEAFF
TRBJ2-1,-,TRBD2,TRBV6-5,TGTGCCAGCGGGGGGGCCTACAATGAGCAGTTCTTC,CASGGAYNEQFF
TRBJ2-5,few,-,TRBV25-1,TGTGTCTTCTCACCGGGACACCCAACGAAGTACCAAGAGACCCAGTACTTC,CVFSPGHPTKYQETQYF
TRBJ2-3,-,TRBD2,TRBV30,TGTGCCTGGAGTGGGACTAGCGGGTCAATGAATACGCAGTATTTT,CAWSGTSGSMNTQYF
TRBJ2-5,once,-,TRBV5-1,TGCGCCAGCAGCTTCTTCTTCACTTCCGAGACCCAGTACTTC,CASSFFFTSETQYF
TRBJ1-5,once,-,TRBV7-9,TGTGCCAGCAGCCCCCCCGGGGAAAGCAATCAGCCCCAGCATTTT,CASSPPGESNQPQHF
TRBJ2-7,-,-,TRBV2,TGTGCCAGCAGCCCAGGGGGGTTCGAGCAGTACTTC,CASSPGGFEQYF
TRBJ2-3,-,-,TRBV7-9,TGTGCCAGCAGCTACCCTGGAGGTAGCACAGATACGCAGTATTTT,CASSYPGGSTDTQYF
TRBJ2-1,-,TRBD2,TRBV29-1,TGCAGCGTTCAAAGGACTAGCGGGTGGAATGAGCAGTTCTTC,CSVQRTSGWNEQFF
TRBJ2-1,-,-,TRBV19,TGTGCCAGTAGTGACAGTGGGCTCTACAATGAGCAGTTCTTC,CASSDSGLYNEQFF
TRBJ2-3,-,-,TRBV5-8,TGTGCCAGCAGCTTGGGACAGAGAATCGACACAGATACGCAGTATTTT,CASSLGQRIDTDTQYF
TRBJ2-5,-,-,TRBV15,TGTGCCACCAGCAGAGATTATTTGGAGACCCAGTACTTC,CATSRDYLETQYF
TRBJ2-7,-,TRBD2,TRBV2,TGTGCCAGCAGTGAAGCGCCATCCGGGCGGGGGGACTACGAGCAGTACTTC,CASSEAPSGRGDYEQYF
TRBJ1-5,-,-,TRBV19,TGTGCCAGTAGTATTAACAGGGACGATCAGCCCCAGCATTTT,CASSINRDDQPQHF
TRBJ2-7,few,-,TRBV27,TGTGCCAGCAGTTTGAGGGCCCGACATGGGAGCGAGCAGTACTTC,CASSLRARHGSEQYF
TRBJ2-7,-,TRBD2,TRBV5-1,TGCGCCAGCAGCGATAGCGGGGGGGTCTACGAGCAGTACTTC,CASSDSGGVYEQYF
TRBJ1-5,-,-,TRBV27,TGTGCCAGCAGCCGGACAGCTTATAGCAATCAGCCCCAGCATTTT,CASSRTAYSNQPQHF
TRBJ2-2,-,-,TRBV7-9,TGTGCCAGCAGCTTATCGGGGGGCTATACCGGGGAGCTGTTTTTT,CASSLSGGYTGELFF
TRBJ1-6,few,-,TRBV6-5,TGTGCCAGCAGATCGGGGGATTCACCCCTCCACTTT,CASRSGDSPLHF
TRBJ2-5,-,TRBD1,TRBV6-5,TGTGCCAGCAGGGGACAGGGGTTCTGGTTAACCCAGTACTTC,CASRGQGFWLTQYF
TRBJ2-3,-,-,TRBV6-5,TGTGCCAGCAGTACAGGGAAGAAGGATACGCAGTATTTT,CASSTGKKDTQYF